This T cell receptor beta chain was documented in a study of shared clonotypes between healthy human individuals. CD45RO-negative, CCR7-selected cells formed the naive CD8 fraction, which excluded terminally differentiated effector memory CD45RA+ cells. Genomic DNA from each subset was divided evenly over several immunoSEQ plates. The data were produced by immunoSEQ multiplex PCR, yet TCRdb's version contains in-frame clones alone and is incomplete. The sample yields about 2 million clones, approximately 94% seen once. V lost 8 bases and J lost 0, with 8 bases in between. Germline CDR1 and CDR2: MNHEY and SVGAGI. This CDR3 is built from 13 residues.

The clonotype was recovered from a man younger than 30 in good health. V gene TRBV6-5 combines with J gene TRBJ1-5; no firm D call. The sample taken for sequencing was naive CD8+ T cells sorted from blood. CDR3 sequence reads: CASSVYSNQPQHF. DNA of the CDR3: TGTGCCAGCTCAGTCTATAGCAATCAGCCCCAGCATTTT.